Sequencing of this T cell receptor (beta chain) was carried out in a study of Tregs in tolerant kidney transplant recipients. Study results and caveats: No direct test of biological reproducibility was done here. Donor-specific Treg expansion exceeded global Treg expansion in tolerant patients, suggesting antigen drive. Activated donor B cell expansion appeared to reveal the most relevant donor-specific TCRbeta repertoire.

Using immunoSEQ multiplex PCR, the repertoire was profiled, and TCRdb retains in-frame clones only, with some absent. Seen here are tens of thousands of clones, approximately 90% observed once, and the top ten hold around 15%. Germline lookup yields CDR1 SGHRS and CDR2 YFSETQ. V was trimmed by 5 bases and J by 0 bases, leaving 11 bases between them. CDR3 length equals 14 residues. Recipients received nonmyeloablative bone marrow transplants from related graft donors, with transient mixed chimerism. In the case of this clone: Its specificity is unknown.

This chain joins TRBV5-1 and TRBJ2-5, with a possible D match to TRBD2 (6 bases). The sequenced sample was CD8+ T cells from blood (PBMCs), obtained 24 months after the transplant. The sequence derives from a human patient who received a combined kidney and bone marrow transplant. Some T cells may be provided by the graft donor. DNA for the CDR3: TGCGCCAGCAGGGCGGGATCGTACCAAGAGACCCAGTACTTC. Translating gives CASRAGSYQETQYF.